These 2 T cell receptor beta chains originate from one sample sequenced in a study of spatial heterogeneity in lung cancer. Study results and limitations: Counts of expanded intratumoral alpha and beta TCRs tracked tumor mutation counts.

TCRdb re-derived calls from the 5' RACE reads in MiXCR, one entry per CDR3 protein. The sample records roughly 19,000 distinct CDR3 sequences, around 6.8% being singletons. Time point reported: sample taken at primary tumor resection. Antigens for these TCRs are unknown. The sample here was lung tumor tissue, taken at surgery. The receptors were sampled from a male donor with early-stage non-small cell lung cancer.

This clonotype was observed many times. The V gene is TRBV10-3, the J gene TRBJ1-5; TRBD1 might be the D (6 bases). The CDR3 has 12 residues. Trimming cost V 2 bases and J 9 bases, with 8 bases left between them. Germline V gene data show CDR1 as ENHRY and CDR2 as SYGVKD. CDR3 amino acids: CAISERGLPQHF. The CDR3 DNA sequence: TGTGCCATCAGTGAGAGGGGGTTGCCCCAGCATTTT.

This clonotype was counted a few times. The rearrangement joins TRBV6-2 or TRBV6-3 to TRBJ1-2; D remains ambiguous. Germline V gene data show CDR1 as MNHEY and CDR2 as SVGEGT. The CDR3 sequence is 12 residues long. V lost 5 bases and J 8 bases, leaving 12 bases between the germline ends. The CDR3 coding sequence is TGTGCCAGCAGTCAAAACGGGAGAGGCTACACCTTC. Its protein product is CASSQNGRGYTF.